A single sample gave rise to the 23 T cell receptor beta chains below, sequenced in a study of shared clonotypes between healthy human individuals. Here immunoSEQ multiplex PCR was the method, and the copy in TCRdb shows in-frame clones only, minus some. The profile covers some 450,000 clones, with roughly three quarters appearing a single time and around 12% taken by the ten largest. Input material: PBMCs. These TCRs come from a woman aged 40 to 50 in good health. Some clones in this sample may be carry-over from other donors' samples.

The rearrangement links TRBV28 to TRBJ2-1, with D tentatively TRBD2 (6 bases). Germline CDR1 reads MDHEN; CDR2 reads SYDVKM. V dropped 3 bases and J dropped 0 bases, with 9 bases sitting between them. The CDR3 has 15 residues. The CDR3 reads CASSLIADSYNEQFF. The CDR3, as DNA: TGTGCCAGCAGTTTGATAGCGGACTCCTACAATGAGCAGTTCTTC. The complete variable domain, with remaining parts taken from reference TRBV28 and TRBJ2-1, reads DVKVTQSSRYLVKRTGEKVFLECVQDMDHENMFWYRQDPGLGLRLIYFSYDVKMKEKGDIPEGYSVSREKKERFSLILESASTNQTSMYLCASSLIADSYNEQFFGPGTRLTVL.

V gene TRBV2 combines with J gene TRBJ1-1, with no clear D. The V end was cut by 0 bases, the J end by 6 bases, with 8 bases between. The CDR3 is made up of 13 amino acids. Germline V gives CDR1 SNHLY, CDR2 FYNNEI. The CDR3, as DNA: TGTGCCAGCAGTGAAGCCGTGTGGTCTGAAGCTTTCTTT. Translating it yields CASSEAVWSEAFF.

The chain joins TRBV19 to TRBJ2-7; 7 nucleotides agree with TRBD1. Looked up from germline, CDR1 is LNHDA and CDR2 is SQIVND (reference sequence). After removal of 4 bases from V and 6 bases from J, the junction contained 12 bases not matched to a gene. This CDR3 comprises 15 residues. The CDR3 loop is CASSTRDRVAREQYF. The CDR3 DNA is TGTGCCAGTAGTACCCGTGACAGGGTGGCTCGCGAGCAGTACTTC. The whole variable domain, remainder taken from reference TRBV19 and TRBJ2-7, is DGGITQSPKYLFRKEGQNVTLSCEQNLNHDAMYWYRQDPGQGLRLIYYSQIVNDFQKGDIAEGYSVSREKKESFPLTVTSAQKNPTAFYLCASSTRDRVAREQYFGPGTRLTVT.

The rearrangement links TRBV18 to TRBJ1-5; 9 bases line up with TRBD1. The CDR3 has 15 amino acids. The germline V gene encodes CDR1 KGHSH and CDR2 LQKENI. The V and J ends lost 5 bases and 5 bases, in that order; junction bases with no gene match: 7. This CDR3 reads CASSANRGLDQPQHF. CDR3 in DNA: TGTGCCAGCTCAGCTAACAGGGGGCTTGATCAGCCCCAGCATTTT.

This clone came up once. This CDR3 reads CASSVQGTNEKLFF. CDR3 sequence (DNA): TGTGCCAGCAGCGTACAGGGGACTAATGAAAAACTGTTTTTT. The chain recombines TRBV9 with TRBJ1-4; D may be TRBD1 (6 bases). CDR3 length: 14 residues. V lost 1 base, J lost 2 bases, and 6 bases lay in between. The V gene's germline CDR1 is SGDLS and CDR2 YYNGEE.

The chain employs TRBV6-1 and TRBJ2-7, with D tentatively TRBD1 (6 bases). The V end was cut by 6 bases, the J end by 7 bases, with 13 bases between. Germline CDR1 reads MNHNS; CDR2 reads SASEGT. The CDR3 runs 12 residues. CDR3 in DNA: TGTGCCAGCAGGACACAGGGTGAGGAGCAGTACTTC. Amino acids: CASRTQGEEQYF.

This chain uses TRBV12-5 with TRBJ1-1; TRBD1 might be the D (5 bases). The germline V and J ends were trimmed by 6 bases and 3 bases, with 14 bases remaining between them. There are 14 residues in the CDR3. CDR1 LGHNT and CDR2 FRNRAP come from the germline V gene. The CDR3 DNA reads TGTGCTAGTGGCCGGAGCGTGGGGGACACTGAAGCTTTCTTT. As protein: CASGRSVGDTEAFF.

There are a few counts of this clone. The chain couples TRBV7-2 to TRBJ2-3, with 10 bases matching TRBD1. The CDR3 covers 16 residues. Germline CDR1 reads SGHTA; CDR2 reads FQGNSA. J gave up 5 bases and V 3 bases, and 8 bases lay outside the gene matches. Here the CDR3 DNA reads TGTGCCAGCAGCTTCCGGACAGGGGGAGGCCTAGATACGCAGTATTTT. Its protein product is CASSFRTGGGLDTQYF.

This clone was detected only once. The chain carries TRBV6-1 and TRBJ1-2; 10 nucleotides align to TRBD1. The CDR3 totals 17 residues. Germline V CDR1 and CDR2: MNHNS, SASEGT. Trimming removed 1 base from V and 6 bases from J; junction bases left unmatched: 11. The CDR3 protein is CASSEGGTGVSMDGYTF. The CDR3, as DNA: TGTGCCAGCAGTGAAGGGGGGACAGGGGTGTCGATGGATGGCTACACCTTC.

In regard to this clone: A much larger clone differs by one base, so this may be a read error. Other DNA variants within this sample encode the same CDR3. The chain employs TRBV5-5 and TRBJ1-1, with 8 bases aligning to TRBD1. The CDR3 runs to 13 residues. Per the germline V gene, CDR1 is SGHKS and CDR2 is YYEKEE (reference sequence). The CDR3 is CASGWTGNTEAFF. The CDR3 DNA reads TGTGCCAGCGGCTGGACAGGGAACACTGAAGCGTTCTTT.

The chain recombines TRBV5-1 with TRBJ2-3; possibly TRBD1 for D (5 bases). CDR1 is SGHRS, CDR2 YFSETQ, per germline. The CDR3 contains 13 residues. The V and J ends lost 7 bases and 6 bases respectively, with 15 bases between them. The CDR3 coding sequence is TGCGCCAGCTACAGGAATAATCTGGATACGCAGTATTTT. It codes for CASYRNNLDTQYF.

This clone has a count of ten or more. The same CDR3 is also encoded by other DNA sequences in this sample. The rearrangement uses TRBV5-1 and TRBJ2-3; tentatively, D is TRBD2 (6 bases). Trimming stripped 4 bases from V and 0 bases from J, with 9 bases between. The CDR3 extends over 14 amino acids. Germline assignment: CDR1 SGHRS and CDR2 YFSETQ. The CDR3 DNA follows: TGCGCCAGCAGCGCGGGGACTAGCACAGATACGCAGTATTTT. Encoded protein: CASSAGTSTDTQYF.

This clone was detected a few times. V gene TRBV2 combines with J gene TRBJ1-5; D remains ambiguous. Germline-derived CDR1 and CDR2 are SNHLY and FYNNEI. The CDR3 totals 14 residues. V was trimmed by 2 bases and J by 0 bases, leaving 5 bases between them. Written as DNA, the CDR3 is TGTGCCAGCAGTGAACTACATAGCAATCAGCCCCAGCATTTT. Its protein is CASSELHSNQPQHF.

The chain employs TRBV7-2 and TRBJ1-1; D gene uncertain. The CDR3 length is 13 residues. Germline V gene sequence: CDR1 SGHTA, CDR2 FQGNSA. The ends were cut back, 3 bases at V and 0 bases at J, with 5 bases in the middle. CDR3 sequence reads: CASSFQVNTEAFF. DNA for the CDR3: TGTGCCAGCAGCTTTCAGGTGAACACTGAAGCTTTCTTT.

The CDR3 DNA reads as TGCGCCAGCAGCCAACCACCTAGATGCTACGAGCAGTACTTC. The encoded protein is CASSQPPRCYEQYF. This chain links TRBV4-3 with TRBJ2-7; D is unresolved. Trimming left V 2 bases short and J 3 bases short, with 11 bases between. Germline-derived CDR1 and CDR2 are LGHNA and YSLEER. There are 14 residues in the CDR3.

This chain joins TRBV28 and TRBJ2-1; a weak D match, TRBD2 (6 bases). Germline V lookup: CDR1 MDHEN, CDR2 SYDVKM. This CDR3 has 14 amino acids. Trimming removed 6 bases at V and 6 bases at J, with 15 bases between. The CDR3 bases are TGTGCCAGCAGCCCCGGGGTAGCGGTCAATGAGCAGTTCTTC. Translation: CASSPGVAVNEQFF. Full variable domain (rest looked up from reference TRBV28 and TRBJ2-1): DVKVTQSSRYLVKRTGEKVFLECVQDMDHENMFWYRQDPGLGLRLIYFSYDVKMKEKGDIPEGYSVSREKKERFSLILESASTNQTSMYLCASSPGVAVNEQFFGPGTRLTVL.

This chain connects TRBV4-1 to TRBJ2-7; 9 positions match TRBD2. CDR3 size: 15 residues. V dropped 0 bases and J dropped 3; count of bases not matched to a gene: 3. Per the germline V gene, CDR1 is MGHRA and CDR2 is YSYEKL. CDR3 in amino acids: CASSQDGTSFYEQYF. The CDR3 nucleotides are TGCGCCAGCAGCCAAGATGGGACTAGCTTCTACGAGCAGTACTTC.

The V gene is TRBV7-8, the J gene TRBJ2-7, with a weak D call TRBD2 (5 bases). The ends were cut back, 5 bases at V and 3 bases at J, with 11 bases in the middle. The CDR3 contains 13 residues. Germline values: CDR1 SGHVS, CDR2 FQNEAQ. CDR3 sequence: CASSETIYYEQYF. The CDR3 bases are TGTGCCAGCAGCGAGACTATTTACTACGAGCAGTACTTC.

This chain links TRBV2 with TRBJ2-2, with D possibly being TRBD1 (5 bases). The CDR3 loop spans 14 amino acids. V lost 7 bases and J lost 0, with 9 bases in between. Germline CDR1 reads SNHLY; CDR2 reads FYNNEI. CDR3 sequence: CASTPTANTGELFF. CDR3 in DNA: TGTGCCAGCACACCGACAGCGAACACCGGGGAGCTGTTTTTT.

Note on this clone: Mismatch with germline at one junction end may stem from a read error. Here the CDR3 reads CASSLGDSVGGVF. The CDR3 DNA follows: TGTGCCAGCAGCTTAGGGGACTCCGTCGGGGGTGTCTTT. V is TRBV11-2 and J is TRBJ1-1; tentative D call: TRBD1 (5 bases). Germline CDR1 is SGHAT and CDR2 is FQNNGV. CDR3 length equals 13 residues.

Notes on this clone: This is likely an artifact of a read error, given a far larger clone one base away. Different DNA sequences within this sample yield the same CDR3. The V gene is TRBV4-2, the J gene TRBJ2-1; D ambiguous. Germline V gene sequence: CDR1 LGHNA, CDR2 YNFKEQ. The V gene lost 3 bases and the J gene lost 7 bases, with 7 bases spanning the gap. The CDR3 extends over 12 amino acids. CDR3 coding DNA: TGTGCCAGCAGCCAGGGTGAGAATGAGCAGTTCTTC. Its protein is CASSQGENEQFF.

This clone has more than one count but fewer than ten. The chain joins TRBV30 to TRBJ2-3; 10 bases match TRBD2. CDR1 is GTSNPN and CDR2 is SVGIG in the germline V gene (reference sequence). Losses at the gene ends were 8 bases for V and 1 base for J; bases not matched to a gene: 12. This CDR3 has 16 residues. CDR3 DNA sequence: TGTGCCGGAAGACTAGCGGGTAGTACTCGCACAGATACGCAGTATTTT. Its translation is CAGRLAGSTRTDTQYF.

This clone was seen a handful of times. The chain combines TRBV15 with TRBJ2-1; D gene unclear. The V end lost 1 base, the J end lost 3 bases, and 13 bases lay between the germline ends. CDR1 and CDR2 from the germline V gene are LNHNV and YYDKDF (reference sequence). This CDR3 has 16 amino acids. CDR3 coding DNA: TGTGCCACCAGCAGAGTGGACGACCAGCTCTACAATGAGCAGTTCTTC. It codes for CATSRVDDQLYNEQFF.